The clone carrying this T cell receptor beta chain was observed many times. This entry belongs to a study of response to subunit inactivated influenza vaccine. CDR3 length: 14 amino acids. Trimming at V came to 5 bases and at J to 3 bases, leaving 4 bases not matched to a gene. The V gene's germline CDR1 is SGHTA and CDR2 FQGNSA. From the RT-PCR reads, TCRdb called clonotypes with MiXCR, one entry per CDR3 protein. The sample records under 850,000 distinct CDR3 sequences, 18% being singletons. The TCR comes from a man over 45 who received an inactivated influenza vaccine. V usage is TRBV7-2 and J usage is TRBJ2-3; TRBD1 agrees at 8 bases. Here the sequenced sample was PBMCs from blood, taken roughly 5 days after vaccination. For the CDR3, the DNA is TGTGCCAGCAGCCGTAGACAGGGGACAGATACGCAGTATTTT. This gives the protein CASSRRQGTDTQYF.